The source of this TCR beta chain is a study of blood T cell repertoires in COVID-19. Study overall: Collection of acute and convalescent COVID-19 samples took place in the United States, Italy and Spain.

V lost 5 bases and J lost 4, with 21 bases in between. This CDR3 spans 16 amino acids. CDR1 GTSNPN and CDR2 SVGIG come from the germline V gene (reference sequence). Original processing methods: Amplification of reference gene primers was used by the study to estimate nucleated cell counts. TCRdb keeps only in-frame clones here, not all; method: immunoSEQ multiplex PCR. That table furnishes V, J and clone size, whereas the DNA furnished D and trimming. The sample comprises about 110,000 clones, roughly nine tenths of which are singletons, and around 4.5% rests with the top ten. This TCR was sampled from a middle-aged man with acute or convalescent COVID-19. The rearrangement joins TRBV30 to TRBJ2-1; D is perhaps TRBD2 (6 bases). Material: peripheral blood. CDR3 amino acids: CAWGGGLLAGYNEQFF. The CDR3 DNA reads as TGTGCCTGGGGGGGAGGCTTACTAGCAGGGTACAATGAGCAGTTCTTC.